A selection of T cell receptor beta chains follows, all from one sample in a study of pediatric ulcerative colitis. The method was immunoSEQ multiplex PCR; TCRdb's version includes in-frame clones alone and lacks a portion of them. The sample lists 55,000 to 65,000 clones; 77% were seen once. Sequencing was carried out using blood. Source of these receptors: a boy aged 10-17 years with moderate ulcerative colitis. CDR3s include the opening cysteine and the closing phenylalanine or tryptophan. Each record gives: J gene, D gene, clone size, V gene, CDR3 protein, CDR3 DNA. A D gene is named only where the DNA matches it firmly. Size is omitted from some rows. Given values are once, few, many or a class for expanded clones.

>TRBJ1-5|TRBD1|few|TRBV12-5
CASGLGQGNRPQHF
TGTGCTAGTGGTTTGGGACAGGGTAATCGGCCCCAGCATTTT
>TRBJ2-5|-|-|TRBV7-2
CASSFWQLQETQYF
TGTGCCAGCAGCTTTTGGCAGTTACAAGAGACCCAGTACTTC
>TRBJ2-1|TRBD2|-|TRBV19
CASSISAGGPSEQFF
TGTGCCAGTAGTATTTCAGCGGGGGGGCCCAGTGAGCAGTTCTTC
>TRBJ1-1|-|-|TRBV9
CASSVDRGNTEAFF
TGTGCCAGCAGCGTAGATCGGGGGAACACTGAAGCTTTCTTT
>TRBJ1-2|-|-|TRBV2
CASSEGPSYGYTF
TGTGCCAGCAGTGAAGGGCCTTCCTATGGCTACACCTTC
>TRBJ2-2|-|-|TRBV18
CASSPLNTLTANGGELFF
TGTGCCAGCTCACCGTTAAATACTCTGACAGCGAATGGCGGGGAGCTGTTTTTT
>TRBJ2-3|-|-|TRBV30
CAWTGPTDTQYF
TGTGCCTGGACAGGGCCCACAGATACGCAGTATTTT
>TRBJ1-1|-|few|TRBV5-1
CASSSRVGTEAFF
TGCGCCAGCAGCTCCAGGGTAGGCACTGAAGCTTTCTTT
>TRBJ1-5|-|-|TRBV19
CASSGAGNNQPQHF
TGTGCCAGTAGTGGGGCGGGAAACAATCAGCCCCAGCATTTT
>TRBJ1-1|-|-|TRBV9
CASSVAGDATSTEAFF
TGTGCCAGCAGCGTAGCGGGGGACGCGACCAGCACTGAAGCTTTCTTT
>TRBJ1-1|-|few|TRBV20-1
CSAQKNTEAFF
TGCAGTGCTCAGAAGAACACTGAAGCTTTCTTT
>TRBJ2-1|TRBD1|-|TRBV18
CASSPGTGLAYNEQFF
TGTGCCAGCTCACCAGGGACAGGGCTGGCCTACAATGAGCAGTTCTTC
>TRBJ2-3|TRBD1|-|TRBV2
CANVQDRGTDTQYF
TGTGCCAACGTCCAAGACAGGGGAACAGATACGCAGTATTTT
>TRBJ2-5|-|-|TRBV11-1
CASSLMLGQETQYF
TGTGCCAGCAGCTTAATGCTGGGCCAAGAGACCCAGTACTTC
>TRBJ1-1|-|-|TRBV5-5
CASSLGGDTEAFF
TGTGCCAGCAGCTTGGGCGGGGACACTGAAGCTTTCTTT
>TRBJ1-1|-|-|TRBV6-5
CASSYLGALNTEAFF
TGTGCCAGCAGTTACTTAGGGGCCCTGAACACTGAAGCTTTCTTT
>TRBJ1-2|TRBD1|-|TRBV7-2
CASSRTLTGGFGYTF
TGTGCCAGCAGCCGAACGTTGACAGGGGGTTTTGGCTACACCTTC
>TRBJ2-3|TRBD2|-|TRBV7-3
CASSLSDGRASDTQYF
TGTGCCAGCAGCCTTTCGGACGGGAGGGCCTCAGATACGCAGTATTTT
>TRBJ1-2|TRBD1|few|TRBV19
CASSIPSVGTGIPYGYTF
TGTGCCAGTAGTATCCCATCAGTAGGGACAGGGATCCCCTATGGCTACACCTTC
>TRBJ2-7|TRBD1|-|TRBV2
CASSERGQTIIEQYF
TGTGCCAGCAGTGAAAGGGGACAGACGATAATCGAGCAGTACTTC